This T cell receptor beta chain was identified during a study of shared clonotypes between healthy human individuals. The table came from immunoSEQ multiplex PCR; TCRdb's copy has only in-frame clones and leaves some out. Here the sample spans roughly 1,100,000 clones, around 74% being singletons. Trimming at V came to 3 bases and at J to 7 bases, leaving 3 bases not matched to a gene. The CDR3 runs 13 residues. Germline values: CDR1 SGHDT, CDR2 YYEEEE. The sequence was collected from a man between 18 and 29 years old in good health. Source material: memory CD4+ T cells sorted from blood. The subset: CD45RA-negative fraction. The chain couples TRBV5-6 to TRBJ2-4; 8 nucleotides line up with TRBD1. CDR3 protein: CASSSTGANIQYF. For the CDR3, the DNA is TGTGCCAGCAGCTCGACAGGGGCCAACATTCAGTACTTC.